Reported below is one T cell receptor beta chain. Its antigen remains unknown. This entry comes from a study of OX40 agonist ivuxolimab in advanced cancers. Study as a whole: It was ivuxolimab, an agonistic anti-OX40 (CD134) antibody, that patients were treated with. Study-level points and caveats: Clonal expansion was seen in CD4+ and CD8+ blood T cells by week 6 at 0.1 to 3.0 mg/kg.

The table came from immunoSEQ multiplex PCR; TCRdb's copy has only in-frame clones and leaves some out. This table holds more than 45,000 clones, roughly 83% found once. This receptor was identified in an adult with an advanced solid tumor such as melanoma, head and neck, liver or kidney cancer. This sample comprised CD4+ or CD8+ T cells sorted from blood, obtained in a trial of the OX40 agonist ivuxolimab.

This CDR3 reads CASSDQGAISPLHF. CDR3 coding DNA: TGTGCCAGCAGTGATCAGGGGGCGATTTCACCCCTCCACTTT. The chain is built from TRBV2 and TRBJ1-6, with 8 bases fitting TRBD1. J lost 9 bases, V lost 3 bases, and 4 bases had no gene match. The CDR3 extends over 14 amino acids. Looked up from germline, CDR1 is SNHLY and CDR2 is FYNNEI.